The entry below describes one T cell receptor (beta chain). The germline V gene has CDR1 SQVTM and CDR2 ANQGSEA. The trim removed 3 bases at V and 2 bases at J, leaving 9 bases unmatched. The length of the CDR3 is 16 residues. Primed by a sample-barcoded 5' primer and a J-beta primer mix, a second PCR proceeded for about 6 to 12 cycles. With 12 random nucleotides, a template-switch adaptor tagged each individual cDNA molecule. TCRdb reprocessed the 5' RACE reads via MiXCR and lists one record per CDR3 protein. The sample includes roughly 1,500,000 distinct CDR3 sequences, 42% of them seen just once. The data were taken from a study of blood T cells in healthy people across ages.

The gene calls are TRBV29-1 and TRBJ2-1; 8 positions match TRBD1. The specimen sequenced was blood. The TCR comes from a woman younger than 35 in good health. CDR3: CSVDLTGGAPYNEQFF. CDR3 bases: TGCAGCGTTGACCTTACAGGGGGAGCCCCCTACAATGAGCAGTTCTTC.